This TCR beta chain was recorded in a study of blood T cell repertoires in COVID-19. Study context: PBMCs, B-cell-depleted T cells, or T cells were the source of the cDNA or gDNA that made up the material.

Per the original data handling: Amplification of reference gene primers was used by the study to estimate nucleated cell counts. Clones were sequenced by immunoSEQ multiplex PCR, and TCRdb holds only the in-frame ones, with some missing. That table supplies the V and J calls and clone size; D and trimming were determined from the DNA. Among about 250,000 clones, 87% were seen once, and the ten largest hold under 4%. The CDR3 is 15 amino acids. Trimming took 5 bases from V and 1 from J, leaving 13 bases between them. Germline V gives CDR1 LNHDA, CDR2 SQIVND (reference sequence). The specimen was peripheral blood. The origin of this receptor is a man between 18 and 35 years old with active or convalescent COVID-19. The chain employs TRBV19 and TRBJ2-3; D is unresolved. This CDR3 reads CASSGGAYRTDTQYF. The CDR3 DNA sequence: TGTGCCAGTAGTGGTGGAGCGTACCGCACAGATACGCAGTATTTT.